One and the same sample provided the 7 T cell receptor beta chains below, sequenced in a study of metastatic and nonmetastatic thyroid tumors. Patients underwent thyroid surgery, and none had received any treatment before it. TCRdb re-analyzed the PCR reads using MiXCR. This sample has thousands of clones, with roughly 22% found just once. Material for sequencing was tumor tissue. The receptor source for this set is a female donor with papillary thyroid cancer or a benign thyroid nodule (not recorded which). Some clones in this sample may be carry-over from other donors' samples.

This clone showed up just a few times. The CDR3 loop is CASSPATGTTNEKLFF. CDR3 sequence (DNA): TGCGCCAGCAGCCCCGCTACAGGGACAACTAATGAAAAACTGTTTTTT. The rearrangement uses TRBV5-1 and TRBJ1-4; possible D gene TRBD1, 6 bases. Per germline, CDR1 SGHRS and CDR2 YFSETQ. This CDR3 has 16 amino acids. The V gene lost 4 bases and the J gene lost 0 bases, with 13 bases spanning the gap.

V is TRBV2 and J is TRBJ1-1, with no clear D. With 6 bases removed from V and 8 bases from J, the gap between germline ends came to 10 bases. Germline loops: CDR1 SNHLY, CDR2 FYNNEI. CDR3 size: 11 residues. For the CDR3, the DNA is TGTGCCAGCAGCGACGGTCCAGAAGCTTTCTTT. This translates into CASSDGPEAFF.

The chain links TRBV9 to TRBJ1-2, with 7 bases fitting TRBD1. The CDR3 length is 15 residues. After removal of 4 bases from V and 2 bases from J, the junction contained 8 bases not matched to a gene. Germline V lookup: CDR1 SGDLS, CDR2 YYNGEE. Here the CDR3 DNA reads TGTGCCAGCAGCCCACTGGTGGACAGGAACTATGGCTACACCTTC. Translation gives CASSPLVDRNYGYTF.

The V and J genes are TRBV30 and TRBJ1-1, with D tentatively TRBD1 (5 bases). The CDR3 totals 12 residues. The V and J ends lost 7 bases and 4 bases respectively, with 13 bases between them. Germline V gene data show CDR1 as GTSNPN and CDR2 as SVGIG (reference sequence). The CDR3, as DNA: TGTGCCTTTGGGAGGGGTTTCACTGAAGCTTTCTTT. This sequence encodes CAFGRGFTEAFF.

This clone has a single count. The rearrangement joins TRBV20-1 to TRBJ2-1; 14 bases line up with TRBD2. CDR1 and CDR2 (germline): DFQATT, SNEGSKA (reference sequence). Unmatched junction bases numbered 4, after V lost 6 bases and J lost 9 bases. The CDR3 spans 13 residues. The CDR3 nucleotides are TGCAGTGCGGGACTAGCGGGAGTTAGTGAGCAGTTCTTC. Translation: CSAGLAGVSEQFF.

This clone was seen ten or more times. It may be a read error: a sequence one base away is much more abundant. This specimen includes other DNA sequences encoding the same CDR3. The chain employs TRBV5-1 and TRBJ2-3, with a weak D call TRBD2 (6 bases). Germline CDR1 SGHRS, CDR2 YFSETQ. CDR3 size: 16 residues. The CDR3 DNA reads as TGCGCCAGCGGCTTTTTGGGGACCAGCGGGACAGATACGCAGTATTTT. It codes for CASGFLGTSGTDTQYF.

This chain connects TRBV19 to TRBJ2-5; no clear D. Germline V CDR1 and CDR2: LNHDA, SQIVND (reference sequence). V lost 6 bases to trimming and J lost 7 bases, with 12 bases between them. The CDR3 contains 12 residues. Here the CDR3 DNA reads TGTGCCAGTAGAACCCAAGGTGGGACCCAGTACTTC. Protein product: CASRTQGGTQYF.